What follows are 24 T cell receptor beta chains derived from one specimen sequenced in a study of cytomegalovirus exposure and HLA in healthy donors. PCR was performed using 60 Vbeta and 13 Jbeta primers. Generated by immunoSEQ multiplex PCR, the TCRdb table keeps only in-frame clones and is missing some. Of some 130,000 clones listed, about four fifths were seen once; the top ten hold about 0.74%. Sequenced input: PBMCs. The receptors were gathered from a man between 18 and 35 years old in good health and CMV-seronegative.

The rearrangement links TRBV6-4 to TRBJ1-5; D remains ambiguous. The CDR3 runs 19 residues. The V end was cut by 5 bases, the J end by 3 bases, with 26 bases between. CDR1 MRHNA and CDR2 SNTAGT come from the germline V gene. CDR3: CASSFPPGGSPITNQPQHF. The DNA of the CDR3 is TGTGCCAGCAGTTTTCCCCCAGGCGGGTCTCCGATCACCAATCAGCCCCAGCATTTT.

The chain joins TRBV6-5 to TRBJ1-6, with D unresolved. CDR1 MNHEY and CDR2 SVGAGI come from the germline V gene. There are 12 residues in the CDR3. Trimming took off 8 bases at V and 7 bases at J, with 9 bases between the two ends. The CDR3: CASSGINSPLHF. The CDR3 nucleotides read TGTGCCAGCTCGGGGATCAATTCACCCCTCCACTTT.

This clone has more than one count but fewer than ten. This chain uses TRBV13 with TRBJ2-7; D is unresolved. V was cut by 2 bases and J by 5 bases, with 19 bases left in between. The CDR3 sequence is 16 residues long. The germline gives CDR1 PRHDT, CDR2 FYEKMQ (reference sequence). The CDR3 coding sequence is TGTGCCAGCAGCTTAATCCGCGGTATAGGTCGCGACGAGCAGTACTTC. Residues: CASSLIRGIGRDEQYF.

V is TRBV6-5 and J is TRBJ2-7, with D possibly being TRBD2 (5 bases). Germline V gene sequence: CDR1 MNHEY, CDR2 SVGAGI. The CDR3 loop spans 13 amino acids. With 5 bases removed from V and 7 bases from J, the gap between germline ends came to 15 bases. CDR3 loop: CASSPSWSGEQYF. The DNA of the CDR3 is TGTGCCAGCAGTCCCTCCTGGTCGGGGGAGCAGTACTTC.

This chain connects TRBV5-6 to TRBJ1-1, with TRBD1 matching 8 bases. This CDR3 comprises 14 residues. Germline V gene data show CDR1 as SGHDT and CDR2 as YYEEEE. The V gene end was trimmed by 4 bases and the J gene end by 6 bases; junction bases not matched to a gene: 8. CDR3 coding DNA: TGTGCCAGCAGCCCGACAGGGGCGTCCTCTGAAGCTTTCTTT. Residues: CASSPTGASSEAFF.

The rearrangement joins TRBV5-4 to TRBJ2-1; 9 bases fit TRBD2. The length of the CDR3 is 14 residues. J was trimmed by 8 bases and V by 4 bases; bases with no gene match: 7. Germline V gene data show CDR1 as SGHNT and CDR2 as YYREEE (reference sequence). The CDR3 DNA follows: TGTGCCAGCAGCGTCGGGCGGGGGGGCTATGAGCAGTTCTTC. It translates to CASSVGRGGYEQFF.

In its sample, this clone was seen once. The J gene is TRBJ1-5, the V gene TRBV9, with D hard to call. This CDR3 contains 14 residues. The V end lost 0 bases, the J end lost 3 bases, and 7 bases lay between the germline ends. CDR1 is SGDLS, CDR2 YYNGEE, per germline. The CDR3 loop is CASSVGADNQPQHF. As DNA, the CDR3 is TGTGCCAGCAGCGTAGGGGCAGACAATCAGCCCCAGCATTTT.

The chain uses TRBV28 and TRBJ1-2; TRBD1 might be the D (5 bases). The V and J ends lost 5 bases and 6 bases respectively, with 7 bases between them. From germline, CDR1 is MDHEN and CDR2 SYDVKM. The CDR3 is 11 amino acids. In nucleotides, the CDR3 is TGTGCCAGCAGTCCGACAGATGGCTACACCTTC. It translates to CASSPTDGYTF.

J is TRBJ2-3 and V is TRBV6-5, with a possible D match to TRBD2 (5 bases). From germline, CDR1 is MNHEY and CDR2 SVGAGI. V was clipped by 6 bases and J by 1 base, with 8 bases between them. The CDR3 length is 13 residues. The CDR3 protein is CASSPRGTDTQYF. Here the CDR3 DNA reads TGTGCCAGCAGCCCGAGGGGCACAGATACGCAGTATTTT.

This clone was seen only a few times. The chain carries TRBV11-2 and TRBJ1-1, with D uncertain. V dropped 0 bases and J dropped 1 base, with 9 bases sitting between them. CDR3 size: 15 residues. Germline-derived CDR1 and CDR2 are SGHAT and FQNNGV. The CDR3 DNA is TGTGCCAGCAGCTTAGAGAGGGCTGGGAACACTGAAGCTTTCTTT. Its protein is CASSLERAGNTEAFF.

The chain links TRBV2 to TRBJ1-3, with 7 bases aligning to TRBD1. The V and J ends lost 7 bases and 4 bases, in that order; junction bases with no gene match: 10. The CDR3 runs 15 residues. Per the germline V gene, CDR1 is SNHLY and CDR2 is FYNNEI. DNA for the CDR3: TGTGCCAGCAATTCAGGAGGAGGGGGCGGAAACACCATATATTTT. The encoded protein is CASNSGGGGGNTIYF.

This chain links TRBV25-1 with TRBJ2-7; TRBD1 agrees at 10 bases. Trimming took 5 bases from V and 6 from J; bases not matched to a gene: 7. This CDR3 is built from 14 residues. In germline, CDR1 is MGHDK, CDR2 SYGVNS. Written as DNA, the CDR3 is TGTGCCAGCAGTACCCGACAGGGGGCCGGCGAGCAGTACTTC. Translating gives CASSTRQGAGEQYF.

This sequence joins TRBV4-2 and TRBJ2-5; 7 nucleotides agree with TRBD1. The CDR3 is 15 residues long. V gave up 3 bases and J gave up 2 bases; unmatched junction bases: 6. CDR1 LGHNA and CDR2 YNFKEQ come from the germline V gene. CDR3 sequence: CASSHRRDSQETQYF. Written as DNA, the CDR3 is TGTGCCAGCAGCCACCGCCGGGACAGTCAAGAGACCCAGTACTTC.

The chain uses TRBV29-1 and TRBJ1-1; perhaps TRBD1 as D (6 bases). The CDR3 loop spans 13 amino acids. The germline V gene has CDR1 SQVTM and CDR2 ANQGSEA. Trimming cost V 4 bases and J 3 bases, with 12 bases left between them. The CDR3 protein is CSVGSRGHTEAFF. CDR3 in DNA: TGCAGCGTTGGATCCAGGGGCCACACTGAAGCTTTCTTT.

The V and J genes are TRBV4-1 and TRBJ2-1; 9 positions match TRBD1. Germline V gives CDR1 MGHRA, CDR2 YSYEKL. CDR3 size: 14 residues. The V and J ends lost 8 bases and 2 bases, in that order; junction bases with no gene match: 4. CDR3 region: CASGRQGAYNEQFF. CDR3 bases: TGCGCCAGCGGCCGACAGGGGGCCTACAATGAGCAGTTCTTC.

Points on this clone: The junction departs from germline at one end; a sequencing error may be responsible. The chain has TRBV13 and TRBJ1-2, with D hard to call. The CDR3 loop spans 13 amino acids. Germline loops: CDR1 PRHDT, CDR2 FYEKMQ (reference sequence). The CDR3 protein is CASSLGRGAGYTF. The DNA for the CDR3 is TGTGCCAGCAGCCTAGGTCGAGGAGCTGGCTACACCTTC.

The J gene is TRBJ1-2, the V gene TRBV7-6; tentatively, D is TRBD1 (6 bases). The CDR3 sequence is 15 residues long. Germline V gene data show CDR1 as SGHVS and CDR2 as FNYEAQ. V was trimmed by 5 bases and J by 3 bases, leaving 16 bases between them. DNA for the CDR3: TGTGCCAGCAGCCGCGAAACAGGGTCGTACTATGGCTACACCTTC. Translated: CASSRETGSYYGYTF.

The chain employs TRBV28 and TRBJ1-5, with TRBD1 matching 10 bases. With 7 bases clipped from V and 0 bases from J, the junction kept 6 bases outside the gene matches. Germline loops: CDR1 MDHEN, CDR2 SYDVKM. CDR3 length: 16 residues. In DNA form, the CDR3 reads TGTGCCAGCAATTCGGGGACAGGGGTTAGCAATCAGCCCCAGCATTTT. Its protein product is CASNSGTGVSNQPQHF.

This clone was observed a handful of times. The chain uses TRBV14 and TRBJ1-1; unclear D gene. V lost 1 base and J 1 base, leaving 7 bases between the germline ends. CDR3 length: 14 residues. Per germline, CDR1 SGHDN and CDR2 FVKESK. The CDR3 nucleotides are TGTGCCAGCAGCCAAGTGACGGGGAACACTGAAGCTTTCTTT. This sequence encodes CASSQVTGNTEAFF.

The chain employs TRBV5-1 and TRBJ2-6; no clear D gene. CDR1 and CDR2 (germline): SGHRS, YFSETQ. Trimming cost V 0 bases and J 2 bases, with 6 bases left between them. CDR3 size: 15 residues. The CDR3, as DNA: TGCGCCAGCAGCTTGGGAAGCGCTGGGGCCAACGTCCTGACTTTC. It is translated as CASSLGSAGANVLTF.

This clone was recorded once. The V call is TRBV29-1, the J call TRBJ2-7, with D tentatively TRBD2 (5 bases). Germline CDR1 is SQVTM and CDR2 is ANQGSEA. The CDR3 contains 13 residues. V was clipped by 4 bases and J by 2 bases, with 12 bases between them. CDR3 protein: CSVVESGAYEQYF. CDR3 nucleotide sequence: TGCAGCGTTGTCGAATCCGGGGCCTACGAGCAGTACTTC.

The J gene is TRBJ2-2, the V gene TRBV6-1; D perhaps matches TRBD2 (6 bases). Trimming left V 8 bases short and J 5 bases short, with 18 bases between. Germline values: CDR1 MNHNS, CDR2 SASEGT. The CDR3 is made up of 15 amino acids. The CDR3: CASVPWGEVTGELFF. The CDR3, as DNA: TGTGCCAGCGTTCCCTGGGGGGAGGTGACCGGGGAGCTGTTTTTT.

CDR3 region: CASSVSTGGGEAFF. DNA for the CDR3: TGTGCCAGCAGCGTAAGCACCGGGGGTGGTGAAGCTTTCTTT. The chain combines TRBV9 with TRBJ1-1; weak D call: TRBD1 (5 bases). V was pared by 1 base and J by 7 bases, with 14 bases between. Germline CDR1 SGDLS, CDR2 YYNGEE. This CDR3 has 14 amino acids.

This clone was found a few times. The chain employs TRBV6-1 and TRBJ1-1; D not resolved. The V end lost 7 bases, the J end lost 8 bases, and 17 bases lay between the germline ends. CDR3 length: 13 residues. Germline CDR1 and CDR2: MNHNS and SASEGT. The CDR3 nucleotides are TGTGCCAGCAACCCGGGGAGGCAGATGGAAGCTTTCTTT. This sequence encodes CASNPGRQMEAFF.